A single T cell receptor beta chain is shown here with its context. Its antigen is still unknown. The data stem from a study of shared clonotypes between healthy human individuals. Study background: The donors, two women and a few men, were aged 18 to 49.

The CDR3 totals 16 residues. CDR1 SGHTA and CDR2 FQGTGA come from the germline V gene. J lost 8 bases, V lost 5 bases, and 9 bases had no gene match. Source study methods: There were no quality scores in the junction-only immunoSEQ sequences, so filtering differed. Repertoires were generated with immunoSEQ multiplex PCR, while TCRdb's copy carries only in-frame clones and drops some. From that table come the V and J calls and clone size; the DNA was used to work out D and trimming. The sample shows 780,000 or so clones, approximately 77% of them seen only once. Study-wide points: In general, naive subsets displayed greater estimated richness than memory subsets did. Generation probabilities were higher for clonotypes shared across all four sorted-subset donors than for unshared ones.

The chain has TRBV7-3 and TRBJ2-3; 14 bases fit TRBD2. The receptor was isolated from a woman under 40 in good health. Sample: memory CD4+ T cells sorted from blood. Subset described: CD45RA-negative fraction. CDR3 coding DNA: TGTGCCAGCAGCCCGGGACTAGCGGGAGCTTTTGGTACGCAGTATTTT. Encoded protein: CASSPGLAGAFGTQYF.